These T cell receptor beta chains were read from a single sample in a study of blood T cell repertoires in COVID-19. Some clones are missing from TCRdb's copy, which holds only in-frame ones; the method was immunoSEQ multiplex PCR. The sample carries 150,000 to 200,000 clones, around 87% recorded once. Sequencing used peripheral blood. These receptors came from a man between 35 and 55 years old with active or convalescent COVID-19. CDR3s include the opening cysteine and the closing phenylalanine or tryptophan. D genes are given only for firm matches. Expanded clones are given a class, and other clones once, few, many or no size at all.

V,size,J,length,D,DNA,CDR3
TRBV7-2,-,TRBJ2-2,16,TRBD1,TGTGCCAGCAGCCATGAGGTGACAGGGGTCGCCGGGGAGCTGTTTTTT,CASSHEVTGVAGELFF
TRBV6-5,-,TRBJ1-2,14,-,TGTGCCAGCACCAAAGACCGGGGGGGCTATGGCTACACCTTC,CASTKDRGGYGYTF
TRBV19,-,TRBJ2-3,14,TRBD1,TGTGCCAGTACCTCAGGACAGGGGCCAGATACGCAGTATTTT,CASTSGQGPDTQYF
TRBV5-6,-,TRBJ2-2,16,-,TGTGCCAGCAGCTTTAACGTGGCGGCGTACACCGGGGAGCTGTTTTTT,CASSFNVAAYTGELFF
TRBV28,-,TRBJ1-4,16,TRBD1,TGTGCCAGCAGTTTAGCCCGACAGGGACGGAGGGAAAAACTGTTTTTT,CASSLARQGRREKLFF
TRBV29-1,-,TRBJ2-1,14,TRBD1,TGCAGCGTTGAAGTGGCCCAGGGGGCATTGGAGCAGTTCTTC,CSVEVAQGALEQFF
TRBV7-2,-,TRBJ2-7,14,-,TGTGCCAGCAGCCCCTGGACGGAGGATTACGAGCAGTACTTC,CASSPWTEDYEQYF
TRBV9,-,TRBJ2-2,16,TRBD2,TGTGCCAGCAGCCCAAAGCGGGGGGCGAGCACCGGGGAGCTGTTTTTT,CASSPKRGASTGELFF
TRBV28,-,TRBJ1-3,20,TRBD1,TGTGCCAGCAGCCCACCCGACAGGGGGCGTTTGGACGGCTCTGGAAACACCATATATTTT,CASSPPDRGRLDGSGNTIYF
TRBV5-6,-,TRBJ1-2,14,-,TGTGCCAGCAGCTTGTGGGCAGGGGTGGGCGGCTACACCTTC,CASSLWAGVGGYTF
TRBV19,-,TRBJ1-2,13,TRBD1,TGTGCCAGTAGTTTTCATGGACAGGATGGCTACACCTTC,CASSFHGQDGYTF
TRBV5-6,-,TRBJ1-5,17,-,TGTGCCAGCAGCCTTACCCGGCGGGGAGTCCGCCCCCAGCCCCAGCATTTT,CASSLTRRGVRPQPQHF
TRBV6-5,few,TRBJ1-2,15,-,TGTGCCAGCAGTTGGGCAGGGTTGGAAGTCTATGGCTACACCTTC,CASSWAGLEVYGYTF
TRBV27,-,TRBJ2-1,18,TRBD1,TGTGCCAGCAGTTTATCGAGGGGGACAGGGAGGTTCAGTAATGAGCAGTTCTTC,CASSLSRGTGRFSNEQFF
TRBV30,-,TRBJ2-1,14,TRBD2,TGTGCCTGGACCCCCGGGGGGGCCCGGAATGAGCAGTTCTTC,CAWTPGGARNEQFF
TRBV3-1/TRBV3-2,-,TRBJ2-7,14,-,TGTGCCAGCAGCCACCACGGACAAGCCTACGAGCAGTACTTC,CASSHHGQAYEQYF
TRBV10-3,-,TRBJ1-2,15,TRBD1,TGTGCCATCAGAGCCGACAGGGGTGAGGACTATGGCTACACCTTC,CAIRADRGEDYGYTF
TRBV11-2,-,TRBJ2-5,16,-,TGTGCCAGCAGCCCTAGGGACTGGGGGATCGGGGAGACCCAGTACTTC,CASSPRDWGIGETQYF
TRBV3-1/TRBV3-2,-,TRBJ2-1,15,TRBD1,TGTGCCAGCAGTAACCGGGGACAGGTTTTCAATGAGCAGTTCTTC,CASSNRGQVFNEQFF
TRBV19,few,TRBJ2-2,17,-,TGTGCCAGTAGTACCTCACGCGACAGATTCGACACCGGGGAGCTGTTTTTT,CASSTSRDRFDTGELFF
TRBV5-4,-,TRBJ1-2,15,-,TGTGCCAGCAGAATCGGACAGTCGCTAAACTATGGCTACACCTTC,CASRIGQSLNYGYTF
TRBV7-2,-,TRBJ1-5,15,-,TGTGCCAGCAGCCAGCTAGTACAGGCGAATCAGCCCCAGCATTTT,CASSQLVQANQPQHF
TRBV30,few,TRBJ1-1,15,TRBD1,TGTGCCTGGAGTGGGGGGACAGGGTCATGGACTGAAGCTTTCTTT,CAWSGGTGSWTEAFF
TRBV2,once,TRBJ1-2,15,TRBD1,TGTGCCAGCGGGACAGGGGGCTCATTGGGCTATGGCTACACCTTC,CASGTGGSLGYGYTF
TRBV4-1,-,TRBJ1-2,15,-,TGCGCCAGCAGCCAAGTAACGACAGGAGCCTATGGCTACACCTTC,CASSQVTTGAYGYTF
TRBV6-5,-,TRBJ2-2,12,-,TGTGCCAGCAAGAGGAGCACCGGGGAGCTGTTTTTT,CASKRSTGELFF
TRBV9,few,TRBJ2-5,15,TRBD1,TGTGCCAGCAGCCCTTGGGACAGCGTCGGGGAGACCCAGTACTTC,CASSPWDSVGETQYF
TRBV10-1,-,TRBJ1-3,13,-,TGCGCCAGCAGCGGACAAGCTGGAAACACCATATATTTT,CASSGQAGNTIYF
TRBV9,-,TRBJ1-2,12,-,TGTGCCAGCAGTGTGTCCTCGTATGGCTACACCTTC,CASSVSSYGYTF
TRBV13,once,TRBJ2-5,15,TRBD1,TGTGCCAGCAGCCTCGGACAGGGTGAGCAAGAGACCCAGTACTTC,CASSLGQGEQETQYF
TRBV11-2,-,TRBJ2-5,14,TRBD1,TGTGCCAGCAGGAAACCGGGACAGGGGGAGACCCAGTACTTC,CASRKPGQGETQYF
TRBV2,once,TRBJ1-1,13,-,TGTGCCACCGGACAAGGCATAAACACTGAAGCTTTCTTT,CATGQGINTEAFF
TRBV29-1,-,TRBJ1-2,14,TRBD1,TGCAGCGTTGAGGCGGGACAGGGGGCGAATGGCTACACCTTC,CSVEAGQGANGYTF
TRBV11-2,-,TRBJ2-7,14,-,TGTGCCAGCAGCTTAGATTCGGGTACCTACGAGCAGTACTTC,CASSLDSGTYEQYF
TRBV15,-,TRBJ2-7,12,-,TGTGCCACCAGCAGAGATCATTACGAGCAGTACTTC,CATSRDHYEQYF
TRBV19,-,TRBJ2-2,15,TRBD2,TGTGCCAGTAGTATCGCTAGCGGCTACACCGGGGAGCTGTTTTTT,CASSIASGYTGELFF
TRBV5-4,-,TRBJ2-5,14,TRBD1,TGTGCCAGCAGTTCGGACAGGTACCAAGAGACCCAGTACTTC,CASSSDRYQETQYF
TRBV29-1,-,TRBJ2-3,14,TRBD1,TGCAGCGCTTTCCCCGGGACAGGGGACAATACGCAGTATTTT,CSAFPGTGDNTQYF
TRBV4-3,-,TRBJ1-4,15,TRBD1,TGCGCCAGCAGCTCACACAGGGGGCAGAATGAAAAACTGTTTTTT,CASSSHRGQNEKLFF
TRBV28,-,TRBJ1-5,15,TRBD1,TGTGCCAGCAGTTTAGTGACAGGGCGTAATCAGCCCCAGCATTTT,CASSLVTGRNQPQHF
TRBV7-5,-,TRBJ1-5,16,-,TGTGCCAGAAGCCCCTGGACAGGGGCTGGGGGTCAGCCCCAGCATTTT,CARSPWTGAGGQPQHF
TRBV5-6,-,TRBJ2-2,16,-,TGTGCCAGCAGCTTGGATAGATTTGACAAGACCGGGGAGCTGTTTTTT,CASSLDRFDKTGELFF
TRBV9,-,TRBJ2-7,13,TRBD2,TGTGCCAGCAGCGTAGATATAGCGGGGGAGCAGTACTTC,CASSVDIAGEQYF
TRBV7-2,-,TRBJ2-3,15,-,TGTGCCAGCAGTCTACAGGGAACTAGCACAGATACGCAGTATTTT,CASSLQGTSTDTQYF
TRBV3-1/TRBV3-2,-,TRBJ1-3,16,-,TGTGCCAGCAGCCAATACGTTGGCAGTTGGAGAAACACCACATATTTT,CASSQYVGSWRNTTYF
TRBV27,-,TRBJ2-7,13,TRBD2,TGTGCCAGCAGAGGCGGGGGGGCCGCCGAGCAGTACTTC,CASRGGGAAEQYF
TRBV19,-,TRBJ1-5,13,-,TGTGCCAGTAGTCTGGGGCTCAGTCAGCCCCAGCATTTT,CASSLGLSQPQHF
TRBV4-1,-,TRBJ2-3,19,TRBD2,TGCGCCAGCAGCCAAGTGGGGACTAGCGGGGGCAGTAGCACAGATACGCAGTATTTT,CASSQVGTSGGSSTDTQYF
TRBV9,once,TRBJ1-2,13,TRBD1,TGTGCCAGCAGCGCTTACGACAGGGCGGGCTACACCTTC,CASSAYDRAGYTF
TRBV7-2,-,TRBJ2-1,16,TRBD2,TGTGCCAGCAGCTTAGGGCCCAGCGGGGGGGGCTATGAGCAGTTCTTC,CASSLGPSGGGYEQFF
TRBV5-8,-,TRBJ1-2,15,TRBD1,TGTGCCAGCAGCTTCTCTTGGGACAGGCTCTATGGCTACACCTTC,CASSFSWDRLYGYTF
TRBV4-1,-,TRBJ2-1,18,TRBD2,TGCGCCAGCAGCCGGGAGGGACTAGCGGGGAAGTCCTACAATGAGCAGTTCTTC,CASSREGLAGKSYNEQFF
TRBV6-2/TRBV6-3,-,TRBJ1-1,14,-,TGTGCCAGCAGTTACACTCCCATGAACACTGAAGCTTTCTTT,CASSYTPMNTEAFF
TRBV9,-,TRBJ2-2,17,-,TGTGCCAGCAGCGTAGTGGACAGACTAACGAACACCGGGGAGCTGTTTTTT,CASSVVDRLTNTGELFF
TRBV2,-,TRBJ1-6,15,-,TGTGCCAGCAGTCTTAGATTTGACGGCGCAGGACCCCTCCACTTT,CASSLRFDGAGPLHF